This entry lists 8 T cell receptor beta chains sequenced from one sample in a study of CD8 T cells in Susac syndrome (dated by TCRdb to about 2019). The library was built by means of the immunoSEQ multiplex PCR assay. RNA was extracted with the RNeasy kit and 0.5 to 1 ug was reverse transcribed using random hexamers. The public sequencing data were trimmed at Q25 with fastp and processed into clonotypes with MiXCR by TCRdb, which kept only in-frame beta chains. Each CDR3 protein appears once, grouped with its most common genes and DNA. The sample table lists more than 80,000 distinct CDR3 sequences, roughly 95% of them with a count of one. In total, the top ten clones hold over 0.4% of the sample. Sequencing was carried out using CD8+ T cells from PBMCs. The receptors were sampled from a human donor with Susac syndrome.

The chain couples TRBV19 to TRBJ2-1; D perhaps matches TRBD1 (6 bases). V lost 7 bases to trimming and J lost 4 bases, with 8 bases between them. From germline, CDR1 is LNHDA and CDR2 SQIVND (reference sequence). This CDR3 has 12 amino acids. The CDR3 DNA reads TGTGCCAGTAAGGGGGATTACAATGAGCAGTTCTTC. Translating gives CASKGDYNEQFF.

CDR3 DNA: TGTGCCAGCGGAGCAGATACGCAGTATTTT. Amino acids: CASGADTQYF. V gene TRBV12-3 or TRBV12-4 combines with J gene TRBJ2-3; D gene ambiguous. V lost 8 bases to trimming and J lost 4 bases, with 4 bases between them. The CDR3 runs to 10 residues.

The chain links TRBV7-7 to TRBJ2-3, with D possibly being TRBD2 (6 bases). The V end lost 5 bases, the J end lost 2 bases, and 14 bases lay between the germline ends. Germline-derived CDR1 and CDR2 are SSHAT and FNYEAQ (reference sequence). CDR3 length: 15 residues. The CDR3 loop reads CASSPDPGDTDTQYF. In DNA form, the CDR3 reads TGTGCCAGCAGCCCTGACCCGGGGGACACAGATACGCAGTATTTT.

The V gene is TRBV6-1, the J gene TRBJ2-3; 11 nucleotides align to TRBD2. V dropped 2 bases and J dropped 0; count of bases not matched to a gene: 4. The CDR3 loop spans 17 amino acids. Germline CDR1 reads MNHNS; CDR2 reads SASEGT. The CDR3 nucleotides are TGTGCCAGCAGTGAATGGGGACTAGCGGCTAGCACAGATACGCAGTATTTT. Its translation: CASSEWGLAASTDTQYF.

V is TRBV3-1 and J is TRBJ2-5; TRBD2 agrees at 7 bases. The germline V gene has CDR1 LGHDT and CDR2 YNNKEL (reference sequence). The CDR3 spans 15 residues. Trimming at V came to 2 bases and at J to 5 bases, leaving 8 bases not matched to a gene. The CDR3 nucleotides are TGTGCCAGCAGCCAAAAGCGAGGGAGGGTGGAGACCCAGTACTTC. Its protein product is CASSQKRGRVETQYF.

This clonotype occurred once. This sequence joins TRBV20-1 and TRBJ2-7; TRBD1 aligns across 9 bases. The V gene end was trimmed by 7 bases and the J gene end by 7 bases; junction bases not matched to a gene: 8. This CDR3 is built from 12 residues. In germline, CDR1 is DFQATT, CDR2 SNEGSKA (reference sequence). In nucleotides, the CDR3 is TGCAGTGGAAGGGACAGGGAAAGGGAGCAGTACTTC. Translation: CSGRDREREQYF.

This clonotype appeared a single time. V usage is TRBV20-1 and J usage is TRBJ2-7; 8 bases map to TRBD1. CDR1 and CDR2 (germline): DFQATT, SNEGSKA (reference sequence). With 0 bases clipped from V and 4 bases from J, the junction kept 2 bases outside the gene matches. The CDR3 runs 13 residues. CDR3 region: CSARDRTGYEQYF. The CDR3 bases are TGCAGTGCTAGAGATAGGACAGGGTACGAGCAGTACTTC.

In nucleotides, the CDR3 is TGTGCCAGCACTAAGACAGGGAGCTATGGCTACACCTTC. This gives the protein CASTKTGSYGYTF. The V gene is TRBV27, the J gene TRBJ1-2; 7 nucleotides line up with TRBD1. Germline values: CDR1 MNHEY, CDR2 SMNVEV (reference sequence). The CDR3 loop spans 13 amino acids. With 7 bases clipped from V and 4 bases from J, the junction kept 6 bases outside the gene matches.